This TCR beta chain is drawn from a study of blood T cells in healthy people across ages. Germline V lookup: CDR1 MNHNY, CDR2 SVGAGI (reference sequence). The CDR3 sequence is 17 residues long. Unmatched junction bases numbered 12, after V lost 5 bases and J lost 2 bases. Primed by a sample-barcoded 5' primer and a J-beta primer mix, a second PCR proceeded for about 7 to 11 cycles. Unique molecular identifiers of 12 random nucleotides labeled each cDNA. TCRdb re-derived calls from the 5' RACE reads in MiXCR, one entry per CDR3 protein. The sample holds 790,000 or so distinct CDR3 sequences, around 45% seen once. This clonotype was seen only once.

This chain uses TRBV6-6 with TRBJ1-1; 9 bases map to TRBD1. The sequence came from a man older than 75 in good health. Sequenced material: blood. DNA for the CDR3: TGTGCCAGCAGTCAAAGGACTACAGGGGGCGGTAACACTGAAGCTTTCTTT. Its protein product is CASSQRTTGGGNTEAFF.